This T cell receptor beta chain was sequenced during a study of blood T cells in healthy people across ages (dated by TCRdb to the mid-2010s). Describing the broader study: In model experiments, template switching captured about one uniquely barcoded TCR beta cDNA molecule for every two T cells. Age-related changes in TCR beta repertoire diversity were measured in the study by deep sequencing normalized with unique cDNA molecular identifiers. Donors were grouped into four age groups: young (average approximately 15 years), middle-aged (under 40), aged (around 60) and long-lived (approximately 78). To avoid experimental bias, donors of different ages were spread randomly across the sequencing lanes. Two additional independent replicas of 1 million unique cDNA reads from the same blood draw were analyzed for two donors (one aged 18 to 30 and one aged 80 or older). The full study reports these points: Bulk unsorted PBMC profiling prevented conclusive comparison of naive and antigen-experienced compartments. Observed TCR beta diversity per million T cells fell roughly linearly with age, and a significant reduction was already apparent by age roughly 40. The percentage of naive T cells measured by flow cytometry correlated strongly with observed TCR beta diversity. Compared with the aged group, more naive CD4+ T cells, fewer expanded clones and increased TCR diversity were shown by the long-lived group, suggesting age selection. The CMV infection status of donors was not known, potentially confounding age-related changes in expanded clonotypes. Estimates of total diversity based on one million sequenced T cells were considered lower bounds and underestimates.

Systemically healthy Caucasian individuals from Russia, some 40 in total and aged about 6 to 100 years, were included as donors. Each donor gave 8 to 10 milliliters of peripheral blood, drawn into EDTA-treated Vacutainer tubes. Ficoll-Paque density-gradient centrifugation was used to isolate PBMCs, with at least 7 million per sample. Total RNA was extracted from PBMCs with Trizol reagent, with at least 5 micrograms obtained per sample. The percentages of naive CD45RAhigh/CD27high T cells were determined by flow cytometry on a PBMC aliquot from every donor. With respect to this clonotype: Its antigen has not been determined. One base away there is no much larger clone; base qualities are not given.

A distance of 16 bases separates the germline ends of V and J, which lose 1 base and 0 bases respectively. The CDR3 holds 18 amino acids from the cysteine to the phenylalanine. The read is trimmed to its CDR3 DNA, 54 bases read in frame from base 1. Per the germline V gene (reference sequence), LGHDT is the CDR1 and YNNKEL is the CDR2. Library prep was done by 5' RACE. Sequencing instrument: Illumina HiSeq 2500. A second about 6 to 11 cycle PCR used a sample-barcoded 5' primer and a J-beta primer mix. Each TCR beta cDNA molecule received a unique molecular identifier from a template-switch 5' adaptor carrying 12 random nucleotides. At least 3 million CDR3-containing paired-end reads were obtained from each sample. First-strand cDNA was synthesized from all RNA with the Mint cDNA synthesis kit, primed by a TRBC-specific oligonucleotide. Following uracil-DNA glycosylase treatment, all cDNA underwent a first 18-cycle PCR with the universal primers M1SS and BC2_uni_R. The published analysis was carried out like this. For normalization, 1 million high-quality reads, each with a distinct molecular identifier, were randomly selected from each sample. Reads sharing molecular identifiers were discarded rather than binned into consensus sequences. CDR3 identification, clonotype clustering and error correction used MiTCR with a Q25 quality threshold and the strictest error-elimination algorithm. A nonparametric unseen species model using Euler transformation provided a lower-bound estimate of total TCR beta diversity. TCRdb passed the public sequencing reads through fastp at Q25 and MiXCR, retaining productive beta sequences. Each entry merges the rows of one CDR3 protein and shows their most common DNA and genes. It is TCRdb's table, rather than the study itself, that gives the V and J calls and clone size. Within this sample are more than 650,000 distinct CDR3 sequences, with about 20% of them counted one time only. The ten largest clones add up to 22% of the sample.

The chain is encoded by TRBV3-1 joined to TRBJ2-1; too little of a D gene remains to name it. This sequence was found in a man between 65 and 85 years old in good health. Sequenced material: blood. The CDR3 loop reads CASSQGHSRLISYNEQFF. The base sequence is TGTGCCAGCAGCCAAGGGCACTCGAGACTTATCTCCTACAATGAGCAGTTCTTC.